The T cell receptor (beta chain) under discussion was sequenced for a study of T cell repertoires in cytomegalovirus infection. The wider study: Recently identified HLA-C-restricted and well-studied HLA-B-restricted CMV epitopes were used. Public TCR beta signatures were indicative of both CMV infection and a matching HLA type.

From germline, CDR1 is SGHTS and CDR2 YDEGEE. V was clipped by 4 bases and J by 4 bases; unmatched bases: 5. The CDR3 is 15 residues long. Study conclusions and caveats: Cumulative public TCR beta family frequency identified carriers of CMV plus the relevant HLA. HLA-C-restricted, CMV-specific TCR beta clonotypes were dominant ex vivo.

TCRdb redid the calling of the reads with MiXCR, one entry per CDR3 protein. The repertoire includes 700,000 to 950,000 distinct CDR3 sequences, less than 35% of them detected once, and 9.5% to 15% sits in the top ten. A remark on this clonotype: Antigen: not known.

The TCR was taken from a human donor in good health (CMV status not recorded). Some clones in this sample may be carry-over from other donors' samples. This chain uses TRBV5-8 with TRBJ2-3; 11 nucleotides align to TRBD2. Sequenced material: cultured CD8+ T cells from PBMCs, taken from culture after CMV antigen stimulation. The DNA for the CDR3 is TGTGCCAGCAGCGCTAGCGGGGGGTTAGCAGATACGCAGTATTTT. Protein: CASSASGGLADTQYF.